This is a list of T cell receptor beta chains from one sample in a study of T cell repertoires in cytomegalovirus infection. These receptors are not linked to any known antigen. A single record per CDR3 protein comes from TCRdb applying MiXCR to the reads. The table lists about 37,000 distinct CDR3 sequences, roughly 49% of them singletons, with 75% to 95% in the top ten. The sequenced sample was CD8+ T cells from cultured PBMCs, obtained from culture after CMV antigen stimulation. All receptors come from a human donor in good health (CMV status not recorded). Some clones in this sample may be carry-over from other donors' samples. Both conserved end residues are part of each CDR3.

J	V	CDR3
TRBJ2-7	TRBV12-3/TRBV12-4	CASSPPGALSSYEQYF
TRBJ2-7	TRBV27	CASSFTGGTYEQYF
TRBJ2-7	TRBV10-3	CAIRETDRGPYEQYF
TRBJ2-3	TRBV7-2	CASSLGAGLITDTQYF
TRBJ1-6	TRBV4-2	CASSRPLYRGLSPLHF
TRBJ1-2	TRBV2	CASPPPGGGYTF
TRBJ2-5	TRBV7-9	CASRQTQETQYF
TRBJ2-7	TRBV9	CASSVTSQSTYEQYF
TRBJ2-7	TRBV10-3	CASRDRDYEQYF
TRBJ1-6	TRBV7-3	CASSLRPSGSPLHF
TRBJ2-1	TRBV5-1	CASSLTAGTHEQFF
TRBJ1-1	TRBV5-4	CASRLDSGTEAFF
TRBJ1-5	TRBV27	CASSFSNNQPQHF
TRBJ1-2	TRBV28	CASDGGSYGYTF
TRBJ1-2	TRBV11-2	CASSFPETGEGYGYTF
TRBJ2-5	TRBV7-8	CASSVPAVDIQETQYF
TRBJ2-7	TRBV7-9	CASSLDRPQYF
TRBJ2-7	TRBV27	CASSAGTVNEQYF
TRBJ2-1	TRBV12-3/TRBV12-4	CASSSLSLLGGERSYNEQFF
TRBJ2-3	TRBV7-9	CASSLDRRLSFPSTDTQYF
TRBJ2-1	TRBV18	CASSPGQYSYNEQFF
TRBJ2-2	TRBV9	CASSRTGELFF
TRBJ2-5	TRBV7-3	CASSLGGGISETQYF
TRBJ2-5	TRBV28	CASSPLRDLEETQYF
TRBJ2-7	TRBV7-2	CASSFRMTWGAPTYEQYF
TRBJ1-1	TRBV12-3/TRBV12-4	CASRGTGMNTEAFF
TRBJ1-2	TRBV7-9	CASSLGTGGDYGYTF
TRBJ2-1	TRBV6-5	CASSYASVNEQFF
TRBJ1-1	TRBV7-2	CASSLAHRGNTEAFF
TRBJ2-1	TRBV7-2	CASSLLAALNEQFF
TRBJ2-1	TRBV24-1	CATSDVMTGEGYNEQFF
TRBJ1-5	TRBV6-6	CASSYRDVGGVNQPQHF
TRBJ1-1	TRBV27	CASSSPGDTEAFF
TRBJ2-7	TRBV7-6	CASSSPDSSYEQYF
TRBJ1-5	TRBV28	CASELGSNQPQHF
TRBJ2-1	TRBV6-5	CASSTNSGRSYNEQFF
TRBJ1-1	TRBV7-6	CASSPGQGMNTEAFF
TRBJ1-4	TRBV7-4	CASSFRQGVFEKLFF
TRBJ2-1	TRBV4-1	CASSQDPGTHNEQFF
TRBJ1-1	TRBV19	CASSPRRRDTEAFF
TRBJ1-5	TRBV12-3/TRBV12-4	CASSRQGGNQPQHF
TRBJ2-4	TRBV15	CATSRVYRGFKNIQYF
TRBJ1-1	TRBV12-3/TRBV12-4	CASSFSLPPPTEAFF
TRBJ2-1	TRBV7-8	CASSFRTATVSDNEQFF
TRBJ1-1	TRBV20-1	CSAETDMNTEAFF
TRBJ1-1	TRBV3-1	CASSDRTGGGNTEAFF
TRBJ2-7	TRBV2	CATNGRGPREQYF
TRBJ1-1	TRBV7-8	CASSWTRGGSTEAFF
TRBJ2-2	TRBV28	CASRPGTGIYTGELFF
TRBJ1-1	TRBV6-6	CASSYEEGATEAFF
TRBJ2-7	TRBV5-1	CASSFGSFGNEQYF
TRBJ2-3	TRBV20-1	CSASGGTLTDTQYF
TRBJ1-1	TRBV7-6	CASSNRSPNTEAFF
TRBJ1-2	TRBV7-6	CASSPEQGALFYGYTF
TRBJ2-3	TRBV7-2	CASSSPRGEGRGDTQYF
TRBJ1-5	TRBV6-1	CASRRDRRSYSNQPQHF
TRBJ1-2	TRBV6-1	CASSEGAGPGNYGYTF
TRBJ2-4	TRBV7-4	CASSPGETGTSGILTEYIQYF
TRBJ1-5	TRBV14	CASSQDCDRVKPQHF
TRBJ2-3	TRBV23-1	CASRPGLRRAQYF